This T cell receptor beta chain was identified during a study of T cell responses to AZD1222 COVID-19 vaccine. Points from the study as a whole: Repertoire samples came only from after the peak T cell response. Spike was spanned by vaccine-associated CD4 TCRs, which were dominant at 160-218 and 743-854.

This clone was observed once. Its antigen is still unknown. The CDR3 totals 13 residues. CDR1 and CDR2 (germline): ENHRY, SYGVKD. V was cut by 10 bases and J by 7 bases, with 16 bases left in between. Profiled with immunoSEQ multiplex PCR; TCRdb holds only in-frame clones, not every one. This table has 200,000 to 250,000 clones, approximately 94% appearing once. The V and J genes are TRBV10-3 and TRBJ1-4, with a tentative D call TRBD1 (5 bases). The material was peripheral blood, obtained 28 days after the second dose of the MenACWY control vaccine. This clonotype was obtained from an adult who received the MenACWY meningococcal vaccine as a control. The CDR3 protein is CATRTDIAEKLFF. Here the CDR3 DNA reads TGTGCCACCAGGACGGACATTGCTGAAAAACTGTTTTTT.